This T cell receptor (beta chain) was sequenced for a study of glioma-infiltrating T cells after dendritic cell vaccination. Across the study: Autologous tumor lysate-pulsed dendritic cell vaccination was given between the early 2000s and the early 2010s. Three intradermal dendritic cell vaccine injections were given every two weeks.

The CDR3 runs to 16 residues. Germline V CDR1 and CDR2: MNHNS, SASEGT. V lost 3 bases, J lost 1 base, and 14 bases lay in between. Here immunoSEQ multiplex PCR was the method, and the copy in TCRdb shows in-frame clones only, minus some. The top ten hold 7.9% of the sample, which has 65,000 to 80,000 clones, under 90% seen once. All glioblastoma patients lacked an isocitrate dehydrogenase mutation. Before vaccination, two weeks after the third vaccination, and at progression, PBMC were collected. V gene TRBV6-1 combines with J gene TRBJ2-3; D might be TRBD2 (6 bases). This sequence originates from a human donor with glioblastoma. The specimen comprised blood, sampled before dendritic cell vaccination. In DNA, the CDR3 is TGTGCCAGCAGTGATTTTAGGAGGGCCGGCACAGATACGCAGTATTTT. Amino acid sequence: CASSDFRRAGTDTQYF.